These 5 T cell receptor beta chains share one sample of origin, sequenced in a study of blood T cell repertoires in COVID-19. The table came from immunoSEQ multiplex PCR; TCRdb's copy has only in-frame clones and leaves some out. The sample holds over 600,000 clones, about 87% seen once. Sequenced sample: peripheral blood. Receptors originate from a woman aged 18-35 years with acute or convalescent COVID-19.

This sequence joins TRBV18 and TRBJ2-7, with D hard to call. V shed 5 bases and J shed 3 bases, with 14 bases lying between them. Per the germline V gene, CDR1 is KGHSH and CDR2 is LQKENI. CDR3 length equals 14 residues. The chain's CDR3 is CASSSMGRSYEQYF. Here the CDR3 DNA reads TGTGCCAGCTCATCGATGGGTCGGAGCTACGAGCAGTACTTC.

The chain carries TRBV13 and TRBJ2-7, with 8 bases matching TRBD2. Germline CDR1 PRHDT, CDR2 FYEKMQ (reference sequence). After removal of 8 bases from V and 2 bases from J, the junction contained 14 bases not matched to a gene. There are 16 residues in the CDR3. The CDR3 loop reads CASSLAGSYGTYEQYF. CDR3 bases: TGTGCCAGCTCCCTAGCGGGCTCATATGGGACCTACGAGCAGTACTTC. The full variable domain, rest sourced from reference TRBV13 and TRBJ2-7, is AAGVIQSPRHLIKEKRETATLKCYPIPRHDTVYWYQQGPGQDPQFLISFYEKMQSDKGSIPDRFSAQQFSDYHSELNMSSLELGDSALYFCASSLAGSYGTYEQYFGPGTRLTVT.

The chain joins TRBV7-2 to TRBJ1-2; TRBD1 agrees at 9 bases. Germline values: CDR1 SGHTA, CDR2 FQGNSA. The CDR3 has 16 residues. After removal of 5 bases from V and 7 bases from J, the junction contained 14 bases not matched to a gene. The CDR3 protein is CASSPLYDRGWGGYTF. Written as DNA, the CDR3 is TGTGCCAGCAGCCCCCTTTACGACAGGGGGTGGGGTGGCTACACCTTC.

V gene TRBV6-6 combines with J gene TRBJ1-3; 8 positions match TRBD1. This CDR3 is 15 amino acids long. Germline loops: CDR1 MNHNY, CDR2 SVGAGI (reference sequence). The V gene end was trimmed by 4 bases and the J gene end by 2 bases; junction bases not matched to a gene: 4. This CDR3 reads CASSFQGATGNTIYF. As DNA, the CDR3 is TGTGCCAGCAGTTTTCAGGGGGCGACTGGAAACACCATATATTTT.

This clone was detected only once. This chain joins TRBV7-2 and TRBJ1-5; a weak D match, TRBD1 (6 bases). The V gene lost 5 bases and the J gene lost 4 bases, with 9 bases spanning the gap. The CDR3 is 13 amino acids. Germline V CDR1 and CDR2: SGHTA, FQGNSA. For the CDR3, the DNA is TGTGCCAGCAGCGGACAGCTAAATCAGCCCCAGCATTTT. Translated: CASSGQLNQPQHF.